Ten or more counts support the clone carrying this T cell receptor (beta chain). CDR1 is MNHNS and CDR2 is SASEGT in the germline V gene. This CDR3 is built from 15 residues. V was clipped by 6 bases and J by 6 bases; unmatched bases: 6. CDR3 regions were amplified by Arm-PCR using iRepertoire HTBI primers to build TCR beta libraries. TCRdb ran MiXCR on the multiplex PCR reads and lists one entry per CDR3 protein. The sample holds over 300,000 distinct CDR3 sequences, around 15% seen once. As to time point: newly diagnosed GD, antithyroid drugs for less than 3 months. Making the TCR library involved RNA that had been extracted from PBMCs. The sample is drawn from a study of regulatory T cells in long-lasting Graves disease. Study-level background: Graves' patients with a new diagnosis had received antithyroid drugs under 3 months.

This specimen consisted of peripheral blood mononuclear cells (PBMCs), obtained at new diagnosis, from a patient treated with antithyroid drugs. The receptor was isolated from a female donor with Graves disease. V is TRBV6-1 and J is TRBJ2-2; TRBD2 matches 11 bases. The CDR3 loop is CASRISGREAGELFF. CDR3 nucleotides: TGTGCCAGCAGGATTAGCGGGAGGGAAGCCGGGGAGCTGTTTTTT.